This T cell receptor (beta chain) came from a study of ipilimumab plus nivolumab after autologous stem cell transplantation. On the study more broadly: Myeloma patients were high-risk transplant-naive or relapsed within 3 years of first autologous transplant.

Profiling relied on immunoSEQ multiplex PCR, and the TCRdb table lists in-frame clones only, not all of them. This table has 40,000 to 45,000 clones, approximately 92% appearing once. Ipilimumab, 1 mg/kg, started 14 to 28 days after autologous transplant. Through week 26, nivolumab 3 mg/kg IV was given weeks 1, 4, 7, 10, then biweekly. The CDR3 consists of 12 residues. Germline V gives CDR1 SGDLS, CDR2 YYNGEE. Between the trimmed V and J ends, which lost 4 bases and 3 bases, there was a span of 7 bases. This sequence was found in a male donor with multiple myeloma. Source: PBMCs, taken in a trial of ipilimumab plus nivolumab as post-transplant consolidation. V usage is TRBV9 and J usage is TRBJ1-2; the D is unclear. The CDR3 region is CASSRVDYGYTF. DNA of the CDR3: TGTGCCAGCAGCCGAGTTGACTATGGCTACACCTTC.